The present T cell receptor beta chain was sequenced within a study of cytomegalovirus exposure and HLA in healthy donors. Study information: Unique TCRs from HLA-typed donors, around 79 million of them, were held in an early data release.

This CDR3 is built from 17 residues. V dropped 0 bases and J dropped 5 bases, with 16 bases sitting between them. Germline assignment: CDR1 LGHNA and CDR2 YNFKEQ. The study ran its PCR with 60 Vbeta and 13 Jbeta primers. Sequencing used immunoSEQ multiplex PCR; TCRdb keeps in-frame clones, though not all of them. The repertoire consists of some 120,000 clones, with roughly 77% occurring once and the leading ten covering more than 1.5%. Sequenced sample: PBMCs. This receptor was identified in a man in his forties in good health and CMV-seronegative. The chain combines TRBV4-2 with TRBJ2-2, with D tentatively TRBD1 (5 bases). CDR3 in amino acids: CASSQDLGRVVTGELFF. In nucleotides, the CDR3 is TGTGCCAGCAGCCAAGATTTGGGCAGGGTTGTGACCGGGGAGCTGTTTTTT.